The T cell receptor beta chain described here comes from a study of PD-1 blockade in classical Hodgkin lymphoma. Noted time point: cycle 4 day 1 (C4D1), after 6 weeks of nivolumab. Every one of the patients relapsed after autologous stem cell transplantation (brentuximab vedotin exposure was variable). Sequenced by immunoSEQ multiplex PCR; TCRdb stores in-frame clones only, minus some. The repertoire has about 27,000 clones, over 60% of them found once; the top ten carry less than 4.5%. General study points: Patients with a complete response exhibited baseline diversity comparable to newly diagnosed patients. CD4+ but not CD8+ TCR diversity rose significantly by C4D1.

Trimming took 4 bases from V and 15 from J; bases not matched to a gene: 14. Germline CDR1 is SGHRS and CDR2 is YFSETQ. The CDR3 has 14 residues. In its sample, this clone was seen a few times. The antigen is unknown. Sequencing used peripheral blood mononuclear cells (PBMCs), obtained before the fourth cycle of nivolumab. The TCR originated in a human donor with classical Hodgkin lymphoma. The chain combines TRBV5-1 with TRBJ2-1, with TRBD1 matching over 9 bases. CDR3 nucleotides: TGCGCCAGCAGCCCGCTTACTGGGACAGGGAGGTCGTTCTTC. Translated, it gives CASSPLTGTGRSFF.